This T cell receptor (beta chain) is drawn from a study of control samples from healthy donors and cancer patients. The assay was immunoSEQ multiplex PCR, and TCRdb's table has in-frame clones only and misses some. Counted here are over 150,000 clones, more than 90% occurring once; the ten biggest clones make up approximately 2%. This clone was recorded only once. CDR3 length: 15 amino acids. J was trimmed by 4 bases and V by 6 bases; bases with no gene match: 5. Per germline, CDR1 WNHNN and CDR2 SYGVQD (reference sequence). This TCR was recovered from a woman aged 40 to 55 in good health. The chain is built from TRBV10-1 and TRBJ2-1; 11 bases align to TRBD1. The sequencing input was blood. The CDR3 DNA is TGCGCCAGCAGCCCGGGACAGGGGGTTTACAATGAGCAGTTCTTC. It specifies CASSPGQGVYNEQFF.